This T cell receptor (beta chain) was obtained from a study of early T cells in non-severe SARS-CoV-2 infection. The overall study: Unpaired chains resulted from sequencing bulk RNA of unsorted whole blood.

This clonotype has more than one count but fewer than ten. Its antigen is unidentified. This CDR3 has 17 residues. The library protocol tagged individual cDNA molecules with unique molecular identifiers. Each CDR3 protein is one row after TCRdb ran MiXCR on the 5' RACE reads. The sample includes tens of thousands of distinct CDR3 sequences, around 12% seen only once; the top ten take approximately 4.4%. Whole-study results and caveats: VDJdb-based annotation leaned toward anti-spike CD8 responses and missed private and CD4 specificities.

The V call is TRBV12-2, the J call TRBJ2-1; TRBD2 is the table's D call and was not checked against the DNA. TRBV12-2 is a documented pseudogene. This material consisted of whole blood, taken at baseline. This TCR was recovered from an adult who was a healthcare worker with PCR-confirmed SARS-CoV-2 infection or an uninfected control (not recorded which). CDR3 sequence (DNA): TGTGCAAGTCGCCCCGGGACTAGCTCCAGCTCCTACAATGAGCAGTTCTTC. It specifies CASRPGTSSSSYNEQFF.